The 25 T cell receptor beta chains listed next were all sequenced from one sample in a study of CD8+ T cells in alopecia areata. Lesional scalp punch biopsies and peripheral blood came from alopecia areata patients. Extraction of RNA preceded its reverse transcription into cDNA, which served as the sequencing template. Profiling relied on immunoSEQ multiplex PCR, and the TCRdb table lists in-frame clones only, not all of them. The sample gives under 15,000 clones, 60% of which show up once; 20% to 25% is in the top ten. The sample consisted of skin. These TCRs come from a human donor with alopecia areata.

The chain employs TRBV5-1 and TRBJ2-6; 13 bases map to TRBD2. Germline V gene sequence: CDR1 SGHRS, CDR2 YFSETQ. The CDR3 consists of 19 residues. V was pared by 4 bases and J by 0 bases, with 7 bases of the junction left unmatched. In nucleotides, the CDR3 is TGCGCCAGCAGCGGAACAGGACTAGCGGGGGTCTCTGGGGCCAACGTCCTGACTTTC. Protein: CASSGTGLAGVSGANVLTF. The entire variable domain, with the rest obtained from reference TRBV5-1 and TRBJ2-6, is as follows: KAGVTQTPRYLIKTRGQQVTLSCSPISGHRSVSWYQQTPGQGLQFLFEYFSETQRNKGNFPGRFSGRQFSNSRSEMNVSTLELGDSALYLCASSGTGLAGVSGANVLTFGAGSRLTVL.

This chain uses TRBV18 with TRBJ1-1; 7 bases align to TRBD1. The CDR3 has 15 residues. Germline CDR1 reads KGHSH; CDR2 reads LQKENI. Trimming took 2 bases from V and 4 from J; bases not matched to a gene: 7. The CDR3 DNA follows: TGTGCCAGCTCACCATATACAGGGGACTCCACTGAAGCTTTCTTT. Protein sequence: CASSPYTGDSTEAFF.

The rearrangement uses TRBV19 and TRBJ2-7; weak D call: TRBD2 (5 bases). Germline assignment: CDR1 LNHDA and CDR2 SQIVND (reference sequence). CDR3 length: 14 amino acids. V gave up 6 bases and J gave up 3 bases, with 15 bases separating them. The CDR3 reads CASRPAGVGYEQYF. In nucleotides, the CDR3 is TGTGCCAGTAGACCCGCCGGGGTGGGCTACGAGCAGTACTTC.

Only a few counts were recorded for this clone. This chain joins TRBV7-2 and TRBJ1-1, with D possibly being TRBD1 (5 bases). The CDR3 runs 13 residues. V lost 5 bases and J lost 1, with 8 bases in between. CDR1 is SGHTA and CDR2 is FQGNSA in the germline V gene. CDR3 region: CASSRTGNTEAFF. CDR3 coding DNA: TGTGCCAGCAGCCGTACAGGGAACACTGAAGCTTTCTTT.

This clone showed up just a few times. The chain has TRBV28 and TRBJ1-1; 8 bases fit TRBD1. This CDR3 has 16 residues. With V trimmed by 5 bases and J by 1 base, 9 bases remained unmatched. Germline loops: CDR1 MDHEN, CDR2 SYDVKM. The CDR3 reads CASSIGQGGTNTEAFF. The CDR3 coding sequence is TGTGCCAGCAGTATCGGACAGGGAGGGACGAACACTGAAGCTTTCTTT.

This chain links TRBV28 with TRBJ2-1; TRBD2 is a possible D gene (5 bases). This CDR3 is 13 amino acids long. The V gene's germline CDR1 is MDHEN and CDR2 SYDVKM. V was clipped by 1 base and J by 9 bases, with 10 bases between them. The CDR3: CASSLFTRSEQFF. In DNA form, the CDR3 reads TGTGCCAGCAGTTTATTCACTAGGAGTGAGCAGTTCTTC.

The CDR3 bases are TGTGCCAGCTCACCGTCGACAAACTCCTACGAGCAGTACTTC. Translation gives CASSPSTNSYEQYF. This sequence joins TRBV18 and TRBJ2-7; D ambiguous. Trimming cost V 3 bases and J 0 bases, with 9 bases left between them. CDR1 KGHSH and CDR2 LQKENI come from the germline V gene. This CDR3 has 14 residues.

CDR3 amino acids: CASSFTSGSNEQFF. Here the CDR3 DNA reads TGTGCCAGCAGCTTTACTAGCGGGAGCAATGAGCAGTTCTTC. The V call is TRBV12-1, the J call TRBJ2-1; the D call of TRBD2 is as the table states it, not checked on the DNA. TRBV12-1 is assigned pseudogene status. The CDR3 is 14 amino acids.

This clone was seen a few times. This chain connects TRBV7-2 to TRBJ1-5; D gene uncertain. This CDR3 has 13 residues. V was trimmed by 2 bases and J by 4 bases, leaving 6 bases between them. Germline CDR1 and CDR2: SGHTA and FQGNSA. CDR3 sequence reads: CASSLSQNQPQHF. As DNA, the CDR3 is TGTGCCAGCAGCTTAAGCCAAAATCAGCCCCAGCATTTT. Full variable domain (rest looked up from reference TRBV7-2 and TRBJ1-5): GAGVSQSPSNKVTEKGKDVELRCDPISGHTALYWYRQSLGQGLEFLIYFQGNSAPDKSGLPSDRFSAERTGGSVSTLTIQRTQQEDSAVYLCASSLSQNQPQHFGDGTRLSIL.

In this sample, this clone turned up a few times. V usage is TRBV19 and J usage is TRBJ2-1; 13 bases align to TRBD2. Germline V gives CDR1 LNHDA, CDR2 SQIVND (reference sequence). With 3 bases clipped from V and 1 base from J, the junction kept 15 bases outside the gene matches. The CDR3 spans 21 residues. CDR3 nucleotide sequence: TGTGCCAGTAGTATTTTATCCGGGACTAGCGGGAACCGCGGGTCCTACAATGAGCAGTTCTTC. This gives the protein CASSILSGTSGNRGSYNEQFF.

The chain uses TRBV19 and TRBJ1-5; D uncertain. This CDR3 is built from 16 residues. Trimming took 6 bases from V and 3 from J, leaving 18 bases between them. In germline, CDR1 is LNHDA, CDR2 SQIVND (reference sequence). CDR3 region: CASSTPSGYINQPQHF. CDR3 DNA: TGTGCCAGTAGCACACCTTCCGGTTACATCAATCAGCCCCAGCATTTT.

The chain has TRBV15 and TRBJ2-3; D is possibly TRBD2 (5 bases). V was shortened by 0 bases and J by 10 bases, with 14 bases between the two germline ends. The CDR3 is 14 residues long. Per the germline V gene, CDR1 is LNHNV and CDR2 is YYDKDF (reference sequence). The CDR3: CATSRDAVSGSQYF. The CDR3 bases are TGTGCCACCAGCAGAGATGCGGTCAGCGGATCGCAGTATTTT. The variable domain in full, with the rest retrieved from reference TRBV15 and TRBJ2-3, is DAMVIQNPRYQVTQFGKPVTLSCSQTLNHNVMYWYQQKSSQAPKLLFHYYDKDFNNEADTPDNFQSRRPNTSFCFLDIRSPGLGDTAMYLCATSRDAVSGSQYFGPGTRLTVL.

Regarding this clone: Sequence at one end of the junction differs from germline and may be a read error. The J gene is TRBJ1-1, the V gene TRBV18; tentatively, D is TRBD1 (5 bases). The germline gives CDR1 KGHSH, CDR2 LQKENI. This CDR3 spans 14 amino acids. CDR3 bases: TGTGCCAGCTCCCCACTTCCACAGGTTACTGAAGCTTTCTTT. Translation: CASSPLPQVTEAFF.

The rearrangement links TRBV4-2 to TRBJ2-1; D might be TRBD2 (6 bases). The germline CDR1 and CDR2 sequences are LGHNA and YNFKEQ. V was pared by 1 base and J by 4 bases, with 11 bases between. The CDR3 has 15 amino acids. This chain's CDR3 is CASSQARGGYNEQFF. CDR3 in DNA: TGTGCCAGCAGCCAAGCGCGTGGGGGGTACAATGAGCAGTTCTTC.

This chain uses TRBV5-4 with TRBJ1-1, with D possibly matching TRBD1 (5 bases). The CDR3 length is 14 residues. CDR1 is SGHNT and CDR2 is YYREEE in the germline V gene (reference sequence). V dropped 3 bases and J dropped 3 bases, with 12 bases sitting between them. CDR3 nucleotides: TGTGCCAGCAGCTCCACAGAGGGGTACACTGAAGCTTTCTTT. Translating gives CASSSTEGYTEAFF.

This clone was picked up a small number of times. The V gene is TRBV15, the J gene TRBJ2-5, with 7 bases fitting TRBD2. Germline values: CDR1 LNHNV, CDR2 YYDKDF (reference sequence). Unmatched junction bases numbered 20, after V lost 7 bases and J lost 3 bases. The CDR3 spans 18 residues. In DNA form, the CDR3 reads TGTGCCACCAAGTCAGGGACTACCAGCCTTTGGAATGAAGAGACCCAGTACTTC. Translated, it gives CATKSGTTSLWNEETQYF.

This clone was found once. The chain joins TRBV29-1 to TRBJ2-5; 9 bases line up with TRBD1. Near its end, the DNA agrees better with TRBJ2-7, so the J call may be wrong. The CDR3 is made up of 16 amino acids. The germline CDR1 and CDR2 sequences are SQVTM and ANQGSEA. The CDR3 loop is CSVEDSTGTGWGEQYF. CDR3 in DNA: TGCAGCGTTGAAGATTCAACCGGGACAGGGTGGGGCGAGCAGTACTTC.

The chain employs TRBV6-1 and TRBJ2-1; D unclear. Trimming removed 4 bases at V and 8 bases at J, with 12 bases between. The V gene's germline CDR1 is MNHNS and CDR2 SASEGT. This CDR3 region has 13 residues. The CDR3 here is CASSAPSLDEQFF. The CDR3 nucleotides read TGTGCCAGCAGTGCCCCCTCGCTAGATGAGCAGTTCTTC.

This clone was picked up a small number of times. The rearrangement links TRBV6-6 to TRBJ1-4, with unresolved D. Trimming took 1 base from V and 7 from J, leaving 4 bases between them. Germline CDR1 MNHNY, CDR2 SVGAGI (reference sequence). The CDR3 contains 12 residues. The CDR3 nucleotides are TGTGCCAGCAGTTACTTCGGTGAAAAACTGTTTTTT. Residues: CASSYFGEKLFF.

This clone was seen only a few times. This sequence joins TRBV6-6 and TRBJ2-1, with 10 bases lining up with TRBD2. With 7 bases clipped from V and 7 bases from J, the junction kept 10 bases outside the gene matches. Germline values: CDR1 MNHNY, CDR2 SVGAGI (reference sequence). The CDR3 is 15 amino acids. Written as DNA, the CDR3 is TGTGCCAGCACCCTGAGGGCTAGCGGGGGAAATGAGCAGTTCTTC. Translating gives CASTLRASGGNEQFF.

This clone showed up just a few times. The rearrangement joins TRBV5-4 to TRBJ1-2; D may be TRBD1 (5 bases). The germline CDR1 and CDR2 sequences are SGHNT and YYREEE (reference sequence). Trimming pared 0 bases from V and 2 bases from J, leaving 8 bases between. CDR3 length equals 14 residues. The CDR3 is CASSLGTGNYGYTF. The CDR3 bases are TGTGCCAGCAGCTTGGGTACAGGCAACTATGGCTACACCTTC.

The CDR3 DNA is TGTGCCAGCAGCTTACCCGGGACAGTTCGGTACTTC. Protein sequence: CASSLPGTVRYF. The V gene is TRBV11-2, the J gene TRBJ2-7, with 7 bases fitting TRBD1. The length of the CDR3 is 12 residues. V was clipped by 2 bases and J by 12 bases; unmatched bases: 7. Germline CDR1 SGHAT, CDR2 FQNNGV.

The rearrangement links TRBV6-6 to TRBJ2-1; the D gene is possibly TRBD2 (6 bases). Trimming pared 7 bases from V and 6 bases from J, leaving 16 bases between. CDR1 and CDR2 (germline): MNHNY, SVGAGI (reference sequence). This CDR3 is built from 14 residues. The CDR3 here is CASNPFTSSNEQFF. The DNA of the CDR3 is TGTGCCAGCAATCCATTTACTAGCTCCAATGAGCAGTTCTTC.

The J gene is TRBJ2-4, the V gene TRBV7-2, with 8 bases identical to TRBD1. The CDR3 totals 20 residues. J was trimmed by 0 bases and V by 0 bases; bases with no gene match: 13. Germline CDR1 SGHTA, CDR2 FQGNSA. CDR3 in amino acids: CASSLADRGRAHLAKNIQYF. The CDR3 bases are TGTGCCAGCAGCTTAGCAGACAGGGGTAGGGCCCATTTAGCCAAAAACATTCAGTACTTC.

This chain connects TRBV29-1 to TRBJ1-3; D gene uncertain. The V gene's germline CDR1 is SQVTM and CDR2 ANQGSEA. Trimming shortened V by 6 bases and J by 4 bases, and 7 bases separated the two germline ends. The CDR3 spans 11 residues. The CDR3, as DNA: TGCAGCGTCCAAGAGGGAAACACCATATATTTT. Protein product: CSVQEGNTIYF.